Detailed here is one T cell receptor beta chain. This entry belongs to a study of T cell responses to AZD1222 COVID-19 vaccine. Data came from immunoSEQ multiplex PCR; TCRdb stores just in-frame clones and leaves some out. The data hold roughly 190,000 clones, with roughly 90% observed a single time. V lost 4 bases to trimming and J lost 6 bases, with 12 bases between them. CDR3 size: 12 residues. The V gene's germline CDR1 is SQVTM and CDR2 ANQGSEA. The source material was peripheral blood, sampled on day 0 of AZD1222 vaccination. This chain joins TRBV29-1 and TRBJ1-1; D is unresolved. This sequence was found in an adult in good health. CDR3 amino acids: CSVGISRAEAFF. CDR3 DNA sequence: TGCAGCGTTGGTATTTCAAGGGCTGAAGCTTTCTTT. The full variable domain, its missing parts supplied by reference TRBV29-1 and TRBJ1-1, is SAVISQKPSRDICQRGTSLTIQCQVDSQVTMMFWYRQQPGQSLTLIATANQGSEATYESGFVIDKFPISRPNLTFSTLTVSNMSPEDSSIYLCSVGISRAEAFFGQGTRLTVV.